Below are 14 T cell receptor beta chains sequenced from a single sample in a study of T-cell memory formation after mild COVID-19. Using its own MiXCR run on the 5' RACE reads, TCRdb lists one record per CDR3 protein. The table has around 530,000 distinct CDR3 sequences, about 20% seen once; the top ten hold under 8.5%. Sequencing was done on a sample of PBMCs or a T cell subset sorted from them (not recorded which). The receptors shown here come from an adult woman who had mild COVID-19 (a few samples of this study predate the infection). Cell type and time point are not known.

The V gene is TRBV9, the J gene TRBJ1-6, with 7 bases that match TRBD1. Per the germline V gene, CDR1 is SGDLS and CDR2 is YYNGEE. With 0 bases clipped from V and 5 bases from J, the junction kept 2 bases outside the gene matches. This CDR3 contains 15 residues. CDR3 in DNA: TGTGCCAGCAGCGTAGGGGACAGAAATAATTCACCCCTCCACTTT. It specifies CASSVGDRNNSPLHF.

This clonotype has just a few counts. The chain links TRBV7-8 to TRBJ2-3; D is uncertain. V gave up 1 base and J gave up 3 bases, with 5 bases separating them. CDR1 is SGHVS, CDR2 FQNEAQ, per germline. This CDR3 has 13 residues. DNA of the CDR3: TGTGCCAGCAGCTTAGTTCTGACAGATACGCAGTATTTT. Its translation is CASSLVLTDTQYF.

This chain joins TRBV19 and TRBJ2-2, with TRBD1 matching over 8 bases. The CDR3 has 14 amino acids. Germline V CDR1 and CDR2: LNHDA, SQIVND (reference sequence). Trimming at V came to 7 bases and at J to 7 bases, leaving 8 bases not matched to a gene. Written as DNA, the CDR3 is TGTGCCAGTACGGCAGGGGGCGGGCACGGGGAGCTGTTTTTT. Translating it yields CASTAGGGHGELFF. The entire variable domain, with the rest obtained from reference TRBV19 and TRBJ2-2, is as follows: DGGITQSPKYLFRKEGQNVTLSCEQNLNHDAMYWYRQDPGQGLRLIYYSQIVNDFQKGDIAEGYSVSREKKESFPLTVTSAQKNPTAFYLCASTAGGGHGELFFGEGSRLTVL.

CDR3 sequence (DNA): TGTGCCAGCAGCCAAGATGTGGTGGCTAGCGGGTTCTCCTACGAGCAGTACTTC. Translated: CASSQDVVASGFSYEQYF. V and J are TRBV4-2 and TRBJ2-7; TRBD2 agrees at 8 bases. Looked up from germline, CDR1 is LGHNA and CDR2 is YNFKEQ. There are 18 residues in the CDR3. J lost 0 bases, V lost 0 bases, and 10 bases had no gene match.

This clonotype was seen ten or more times. An end of the junction differs from the germline gene, which may be a read error. This chain links TRBV5-1 with TRBJ2-1; 11 nucleotides match TRBD1. Looked up from germline, CDR1 is SGHRS and CDR2 is YFSETQ. The CDR3 totals 14 residues. CDR3 DNA sequence: TGTGCCAGCAGTTCCGGGACAGGGGGTAATGAGCAGTTCTTC. It translates to CASSSGTGGNEQFF.

This clonotype was found many times. V usage is TRBV4-3 and J usage is TRBJ2-1, with TRBD2 matching over 11 bases. The CDR3 covers 15 residues. The germline V gene encodes CDR1 LGHNA and CDR2 YSLEER. The V and J ends lost 4 bases and 7 bases, in that order; junction bases with no gene match: 6. The CDR3 DNA reads as TGCGCCAGCAGCCGCCTAGCGGGGGGTGGGAATGAGCAGTTCTTC. This translates into CASSRLAGGGNEQFF.

CDR3 sequence (DNA): TGTGCCAGCAGTTACTCGAACCGACGGCGACAGAACACTGAAGCTTTCTTT. It specifies CASSYSNRRRQNTEAFF. This sequence joins TRBV6-5 and TRBJ1-1; D is unclear. Germline V gives CDR1 MNHEY, CDR2 SVGAGI. Trimming took 0 bases from V and 1 from J, leaving 15 bases between them. The CDR3 totals 17 residues.

CDR3 in amino acids: CATSRERGVTYEQYF. In DNA form, the CDR3 reads TGTGCCACCAGCAGAGAAAGGGGAGTGACCTACGAGCAGTACTTC. V gene TRBV15 combines with J gene TRBJ2-7, with D perhaps given as TRBD1 or TRBD2 (5 bases each). The CDR3 covers 15 residues. V was pared by 0 bases and J by 2 bases, with 11 bases between. The germline CDR1 and CDR2 sequences are LNHNV and YYDKDF (reference sequence).

The sample holds a few counts of this clonotype. The chain employs TRBV3-1 and TRBJ2-2, with TRBD2 matching 7 bases. V lost 8 bases to trimming and J lost 0 bases; unmatched junction nucleotides: 6. The germline gives CDR1 LGHDT, CDR2 YNNKEL (reference sequence). The CDR3 spans 15 residues. The CDR3 here is CASRGGTTNTGELFF. Here the CDR3 DNA reads TGTGCCAGCCGGGGCGGGACTACGAACACCGGGGAGCTGTTTTTT.

The sample holds a few counts of this clonotype. J is TRBJ2-1 and V is TRBV2; 11 bases line up with TRBD2. From germline, CDR1 is SNHLY and CDR2 FYNNEI. The ends lost 7 bases at V and 8 bases at J; junction bases unmatched: 7. The CDR3 covers 14 residues. The CDR3 DNA sequence: TGTGCCAGCATCTTCGGGACTAGCGGAGATGAGCAGTTCTTC. Encoded protein: CASIFGTSGDEQFF.

This clonotype was seen more than once but under ten times. The genes are TRBV5-4 and TRBJ2-7, with TRBD1 identical over 10 bases. The junction had 4 bases not matched to a gene; V was cut back by 4 bases and J by 0 bases. The CDR3 is 15 residues long. CDR1 is SGHNT and CDR2 is YYREEE in the germline V gene (reference sequence). The CDR3 region is CASSADRGLSYEQYF. For the CDR3, the DNA is TGTGCCAGCAGCGCTGACAGGGGGCTCTCCTACGAGCAGTACTTC.

This clonotype was seen repeatedly, ten times or more. This chain links TRBV11-2 with TRBJ2-1, with D unresolved. Germline V gene data show CDR1 as SGHAT and CDR2 as FQNNGV. The length of the CDR3 is 13 residues. V was cut by 4 bases and J by 8 bases, with 12 bases left in between. The CDR3 loop reads CASSYPEYHEQFF. CDR3 nucleotide sequence: TGTGCCAGCAGCTATCCTGAGTACCATGAGCAGTTCTTC.

The chain employs TRBV6-2 or TRBV6-3 and TRBJ2-7; no definite D call. The V gene lost 7 bases and the J gene lost 1 base, with 20 bases spanning the gap. CDR3 length: 16 residues. The V gene's germline CDR1 is MNHEY and CDR2 SVGEGT. CDR3 DNA sequence: TGTGCCAGCACTCCCGGCGCTTTAGCTGCATCCTACGAGCAGTACTTC. Protein: CASTPGALAASYEQYF.

This rearrangement joins TRBV18 to TRBJ2-7; no reliable D call. Trimming left V 2 bases short and J 5 bases short, with 10 bases between. The CDR3 is 13 amino acids. Germline V gene lookup returns CDR1 KGHSH and CDR2 LQKENI. This CDR3 reads CASSPGVVDEQYF. Here the CDR3 DNA reads TGTGCCAGCTCACCAGGGGTAGTTGACGAGCAGTACTTC.